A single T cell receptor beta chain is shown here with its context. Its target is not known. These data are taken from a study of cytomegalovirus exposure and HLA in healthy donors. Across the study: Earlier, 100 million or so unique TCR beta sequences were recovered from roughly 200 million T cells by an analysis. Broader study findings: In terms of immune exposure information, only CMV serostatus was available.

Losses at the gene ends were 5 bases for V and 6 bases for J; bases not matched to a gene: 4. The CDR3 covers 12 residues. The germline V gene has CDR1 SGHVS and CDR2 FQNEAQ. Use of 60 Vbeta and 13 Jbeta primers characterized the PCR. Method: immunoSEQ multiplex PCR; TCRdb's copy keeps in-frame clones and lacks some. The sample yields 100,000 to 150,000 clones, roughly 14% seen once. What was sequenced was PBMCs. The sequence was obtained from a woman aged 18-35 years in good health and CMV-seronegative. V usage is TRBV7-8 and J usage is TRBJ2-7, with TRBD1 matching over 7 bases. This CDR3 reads CASSRDSFEQYF. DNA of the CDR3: TGTGCCAGCAGCAGGGACAGCTTCGAGCAGTACTTC.